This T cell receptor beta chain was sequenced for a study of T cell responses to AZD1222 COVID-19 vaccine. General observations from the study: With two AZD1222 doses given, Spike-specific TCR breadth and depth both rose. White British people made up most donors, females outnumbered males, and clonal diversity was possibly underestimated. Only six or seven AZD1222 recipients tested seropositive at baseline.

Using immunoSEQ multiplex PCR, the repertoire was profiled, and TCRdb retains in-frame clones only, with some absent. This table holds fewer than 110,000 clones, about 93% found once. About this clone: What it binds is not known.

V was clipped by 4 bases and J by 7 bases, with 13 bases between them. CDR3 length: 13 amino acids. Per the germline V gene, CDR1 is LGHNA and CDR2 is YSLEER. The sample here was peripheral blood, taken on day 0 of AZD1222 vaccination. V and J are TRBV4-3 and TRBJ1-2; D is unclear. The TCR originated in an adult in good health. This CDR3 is CASSLQRSAGYTF. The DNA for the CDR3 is TGCGCCAGCAGCCTACAGCGGTCTGCTGGCTACACCTTC.